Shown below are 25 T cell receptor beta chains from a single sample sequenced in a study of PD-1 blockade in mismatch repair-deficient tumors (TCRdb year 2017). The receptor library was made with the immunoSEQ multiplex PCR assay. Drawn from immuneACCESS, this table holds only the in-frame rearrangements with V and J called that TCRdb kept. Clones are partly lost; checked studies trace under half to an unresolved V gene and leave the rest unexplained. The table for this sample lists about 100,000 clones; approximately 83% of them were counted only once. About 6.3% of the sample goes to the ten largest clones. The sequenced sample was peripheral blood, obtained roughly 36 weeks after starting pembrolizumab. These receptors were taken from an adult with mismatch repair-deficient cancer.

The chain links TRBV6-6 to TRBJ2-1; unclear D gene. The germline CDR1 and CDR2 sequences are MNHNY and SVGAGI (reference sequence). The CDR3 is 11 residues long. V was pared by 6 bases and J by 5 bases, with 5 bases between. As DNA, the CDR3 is TGTGCCAGCAGCCCTAACAATGAGCAGTTCTTC. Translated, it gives CASSPNNEQFF.

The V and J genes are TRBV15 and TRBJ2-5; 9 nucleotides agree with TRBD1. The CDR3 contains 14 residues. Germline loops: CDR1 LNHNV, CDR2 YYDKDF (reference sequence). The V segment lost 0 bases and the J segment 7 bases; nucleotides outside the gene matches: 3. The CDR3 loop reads CATSRDATGGTQYF. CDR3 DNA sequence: TGTGCCACCAGCAGAGATGCGACAGGGGGGACCCAGTACTTC.

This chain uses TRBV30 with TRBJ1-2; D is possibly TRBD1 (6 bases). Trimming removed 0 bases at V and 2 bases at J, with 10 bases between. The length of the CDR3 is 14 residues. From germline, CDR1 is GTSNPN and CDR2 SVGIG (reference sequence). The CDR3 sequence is CAWSVLGHNYGYTF. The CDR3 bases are TGTGCCTGGAGTGTACTGGGACACAACTATGGCTACACCTTC.

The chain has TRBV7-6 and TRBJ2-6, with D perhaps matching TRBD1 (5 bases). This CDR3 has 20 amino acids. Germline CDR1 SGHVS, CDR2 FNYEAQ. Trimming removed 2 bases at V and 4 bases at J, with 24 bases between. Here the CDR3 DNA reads TGTGCCAGCAGCTTAAGGGGATCGGCCAAGGACATTTTGGGGGCCAACGTCCTGACTTTC. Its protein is CASSLRGSAKDILGANVLTF.

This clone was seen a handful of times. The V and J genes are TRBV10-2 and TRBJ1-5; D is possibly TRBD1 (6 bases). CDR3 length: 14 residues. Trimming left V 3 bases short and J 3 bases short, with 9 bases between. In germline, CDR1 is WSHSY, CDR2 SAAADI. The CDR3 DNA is TGCGCCAGCAGTGACACAGGGTCCAATCAGCCCCAGCATTTT. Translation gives CASSDTGSNQPQHF.

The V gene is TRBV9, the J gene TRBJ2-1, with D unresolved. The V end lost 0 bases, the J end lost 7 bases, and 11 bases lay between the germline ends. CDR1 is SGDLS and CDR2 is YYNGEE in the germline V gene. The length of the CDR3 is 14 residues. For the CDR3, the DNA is TGTGCCAGCAGCGTAGCTTTTGATCGGAATGAGCAGTTCTTC. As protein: CASSVAFDRNEQFF.

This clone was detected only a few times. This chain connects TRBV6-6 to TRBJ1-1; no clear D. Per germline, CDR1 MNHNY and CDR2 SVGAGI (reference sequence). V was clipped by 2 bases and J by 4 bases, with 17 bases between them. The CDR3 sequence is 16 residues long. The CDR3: CASSYVAPREGTEAFF. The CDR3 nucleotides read TGTGCCAGCAGTTACGTGGCTCCCCGGGAGGGCACTGAAGCTTTCTTT.

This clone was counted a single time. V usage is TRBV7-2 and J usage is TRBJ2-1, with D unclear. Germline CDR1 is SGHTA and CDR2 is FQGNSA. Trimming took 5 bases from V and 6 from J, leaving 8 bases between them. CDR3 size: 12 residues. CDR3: CASSLNANEQFF. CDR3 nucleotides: TGTGCCAGCAGCCTAAACGCCAATGAGCAGTTCTTC.

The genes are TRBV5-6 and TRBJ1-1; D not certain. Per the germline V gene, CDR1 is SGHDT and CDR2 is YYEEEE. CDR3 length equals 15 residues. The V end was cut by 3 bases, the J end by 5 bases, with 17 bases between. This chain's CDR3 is CASSSGRAVGTEAFF. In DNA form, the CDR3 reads TGTGCCAGCAGCTCCGGGCGGGCCGTGGGAACTGAAGCTTTCTTT.

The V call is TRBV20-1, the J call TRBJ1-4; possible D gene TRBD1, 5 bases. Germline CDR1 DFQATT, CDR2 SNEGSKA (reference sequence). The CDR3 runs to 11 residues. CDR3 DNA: TGCATGACCGGGGCGGGGGAAAAACTGTTTTTT. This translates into CMTGAGEKLFF.

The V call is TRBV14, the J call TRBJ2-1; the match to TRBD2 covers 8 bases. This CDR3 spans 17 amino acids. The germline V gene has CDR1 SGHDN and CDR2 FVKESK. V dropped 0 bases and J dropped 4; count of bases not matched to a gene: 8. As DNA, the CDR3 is TGTGCCAGCAGCCAAGATACCCTTAGCGGGACGTACAATGAGCAGTTCTTC. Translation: CASSQDTLSGTYNEQFF.

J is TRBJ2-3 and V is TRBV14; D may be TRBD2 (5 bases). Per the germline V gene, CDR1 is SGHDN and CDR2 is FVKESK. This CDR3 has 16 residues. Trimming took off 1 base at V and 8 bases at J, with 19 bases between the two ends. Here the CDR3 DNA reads TGTGCCAGCAGCCAAGCGTCTCAGCTAGCAAGTGCTACGCAGTATTTT. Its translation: CASSQASQLASATQYF.

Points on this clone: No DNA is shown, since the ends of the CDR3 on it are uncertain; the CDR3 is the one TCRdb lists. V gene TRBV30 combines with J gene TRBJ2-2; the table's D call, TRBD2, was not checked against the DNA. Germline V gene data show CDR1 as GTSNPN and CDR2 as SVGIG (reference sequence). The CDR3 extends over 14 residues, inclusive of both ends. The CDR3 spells CAWSPGLAPGSCFF.

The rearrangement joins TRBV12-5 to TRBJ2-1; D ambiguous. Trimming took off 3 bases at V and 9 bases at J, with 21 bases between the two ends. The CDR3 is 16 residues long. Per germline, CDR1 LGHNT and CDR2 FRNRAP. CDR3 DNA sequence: TGTGCTAGTGGTTTCCCCTCGGACCAGATCCCCCCTGAGCAGTTCTTC. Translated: CASGFPSDQIPPEQFF.

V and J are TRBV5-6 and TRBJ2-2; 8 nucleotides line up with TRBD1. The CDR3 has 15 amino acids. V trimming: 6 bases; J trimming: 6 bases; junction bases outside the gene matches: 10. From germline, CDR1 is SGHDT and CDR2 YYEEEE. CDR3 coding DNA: TGTGCCAGCACCCAGACAGGGGCGGTAGCCGGGGAGCTGTTTTTT. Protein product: CASTQTGAVAGELFF.

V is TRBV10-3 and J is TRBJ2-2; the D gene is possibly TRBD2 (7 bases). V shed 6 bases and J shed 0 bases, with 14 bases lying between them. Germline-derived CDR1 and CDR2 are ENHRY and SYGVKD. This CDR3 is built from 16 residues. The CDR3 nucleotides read TGTGCCATCAGGCCCGAGGGGGGGGCGAACACCGGGGAGCTGTTTTTT. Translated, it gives CAIRPEGGANTGELFF.

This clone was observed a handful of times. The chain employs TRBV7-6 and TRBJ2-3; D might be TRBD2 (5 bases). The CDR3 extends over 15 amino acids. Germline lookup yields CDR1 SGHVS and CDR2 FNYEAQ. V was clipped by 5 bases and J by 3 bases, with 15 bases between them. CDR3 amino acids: CASSPSGSETDTQYF. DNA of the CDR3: TGTGCCAGCAGCCCCTCGGGTAGCGAGACAGATACGCAGTATTTT.

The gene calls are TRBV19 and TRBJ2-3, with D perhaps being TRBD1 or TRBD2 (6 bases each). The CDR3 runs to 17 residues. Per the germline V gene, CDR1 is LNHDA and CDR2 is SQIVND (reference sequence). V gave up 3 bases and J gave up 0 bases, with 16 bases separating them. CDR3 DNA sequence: TGTGCCAGTAGTATGGGGGGACACCGGAAAAGCACAGATACGCAGTATTTT. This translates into CASSMGGHRKSTDTQYF.

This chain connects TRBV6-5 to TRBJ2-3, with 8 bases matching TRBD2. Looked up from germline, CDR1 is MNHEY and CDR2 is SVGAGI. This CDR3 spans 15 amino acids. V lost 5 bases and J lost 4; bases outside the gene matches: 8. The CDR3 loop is CASSPPGLEADTQYF. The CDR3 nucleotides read TGTGCCAGCAGTCCACCGGGACTAGAAGCAGATACGCAGTATTTT.

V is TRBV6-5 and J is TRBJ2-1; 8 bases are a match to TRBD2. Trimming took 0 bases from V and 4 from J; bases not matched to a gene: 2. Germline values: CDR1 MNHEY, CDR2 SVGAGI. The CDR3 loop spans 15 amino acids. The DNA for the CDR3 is TGTGCCAGCAGTTACTCGGCGGGAGGATACAATGAGCAGTTCTTC. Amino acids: CASSYSAGGYNEQFF.

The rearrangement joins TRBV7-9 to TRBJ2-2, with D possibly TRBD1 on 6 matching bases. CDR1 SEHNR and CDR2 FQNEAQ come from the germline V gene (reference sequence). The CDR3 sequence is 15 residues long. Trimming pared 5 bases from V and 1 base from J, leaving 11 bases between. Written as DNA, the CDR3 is TGTGCCAGCAGCCCCGCAGGGGTGAACACCGGGGAGCTGTTTTTT. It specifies CASSPAGVNTGELFF.

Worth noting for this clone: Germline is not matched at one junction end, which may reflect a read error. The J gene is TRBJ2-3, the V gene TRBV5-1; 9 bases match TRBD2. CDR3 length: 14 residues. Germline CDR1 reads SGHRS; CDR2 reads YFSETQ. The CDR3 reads CASSLEVSGSTKDF. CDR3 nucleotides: TGCGCCAGCAGCTTGGAAGTTAGCGGGAGCACGAAGGATTTT. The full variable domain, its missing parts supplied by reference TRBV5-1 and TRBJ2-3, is KAGVTQTPRYLIKTRGQQVTLSCSPISGHRSVSWYQQTPGQGLQFLFEYFSETQRNKGNFPGRFSGRQFSNSRSEMNVSTLELGDSALYLCASSLEVSGSTKDFGPGTRLTVL.

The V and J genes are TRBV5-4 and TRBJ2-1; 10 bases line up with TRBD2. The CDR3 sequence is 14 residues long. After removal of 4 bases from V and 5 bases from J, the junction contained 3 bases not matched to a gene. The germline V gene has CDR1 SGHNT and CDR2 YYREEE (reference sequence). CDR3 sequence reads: CASSPSGRNNEQFF. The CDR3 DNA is TGTGCCAGCAGCCCTAGCGGGAGAAACAATGAGCAGTTCTTC.

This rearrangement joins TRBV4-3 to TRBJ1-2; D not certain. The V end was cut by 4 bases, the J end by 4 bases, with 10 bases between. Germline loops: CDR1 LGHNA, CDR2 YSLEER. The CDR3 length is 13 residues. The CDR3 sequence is CASSRGRGYGYTF. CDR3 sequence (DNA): TGCGCCAGCAGCCGAGGACGAGGCTATGGCTACACCTTC.

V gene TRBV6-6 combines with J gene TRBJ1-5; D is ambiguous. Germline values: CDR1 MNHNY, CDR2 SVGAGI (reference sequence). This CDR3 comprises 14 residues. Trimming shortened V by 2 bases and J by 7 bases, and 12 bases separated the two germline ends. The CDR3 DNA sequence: TGTGCCAGCAGTTACCCCGGACCTCCCCAGCCCCAGCATTTT. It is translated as CASSYPGPPQPQHF.